This T cell receptor beta chain was sequenced for a study of T cell repertoires in cytomegalovirus infection. Overall study context: A matching HLA type, together with CMV infection, was signaled by public TCR beta signatures. Study observations and caveats: Identification of carriers of CMV plus the relevant HLA was achieved through cumulative public TCR beta family frequency. Ex vivo, HLA-C-restricted CMV-specific TCR beta clonotypes prevailed over the rest of the response.

The CDR3 contains 15 residues. Germline CDR1 DFQATT, CDR2 SNEGSKA (reference sequence). Trimming cost V 0 bases and J 7 bases; bases outside gene matches: 6. To note about this clonotype: Its antigen is not identified.

TCRdb itself ran the reads through MiXCR, one entry per CDR3 protein. The data contain some 100,000 distinct CDR3 sequences, roughly a quarter of them seen just once; the ten biggest clones take up 39%. Input material: CD8+ T cells from PBMCs. The source is a human donor in good health (CMV status not recorded). Some clones in this sample may be carry-over from other donors' samples. This chain links TRBV20-1 with TRBJ2-1, with 10 bases identical to TRBD1. The CDR3 is CSAREGDRGGNEQFF. The CDR3 coding sequence is TGCAGTGCTAGAGAGGGGGACAGGGGAGGGAATGAGCAGTTCTTC.